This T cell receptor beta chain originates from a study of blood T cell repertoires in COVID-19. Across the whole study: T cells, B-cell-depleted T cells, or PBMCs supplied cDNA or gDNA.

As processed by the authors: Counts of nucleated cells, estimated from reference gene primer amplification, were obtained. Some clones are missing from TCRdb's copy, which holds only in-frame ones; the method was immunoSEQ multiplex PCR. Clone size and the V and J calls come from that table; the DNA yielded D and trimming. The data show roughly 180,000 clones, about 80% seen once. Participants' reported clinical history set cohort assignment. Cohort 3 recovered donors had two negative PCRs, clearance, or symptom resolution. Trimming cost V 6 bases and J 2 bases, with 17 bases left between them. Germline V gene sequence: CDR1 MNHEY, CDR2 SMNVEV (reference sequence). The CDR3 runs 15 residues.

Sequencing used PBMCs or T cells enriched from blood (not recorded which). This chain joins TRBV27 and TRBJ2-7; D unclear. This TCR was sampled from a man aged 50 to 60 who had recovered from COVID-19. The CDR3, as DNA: TGTGCCAGCAGCGCCCGGCGGCCGGCCCCCTACGAGCAGTACTTC. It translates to CASSARRPAPYEQYF.